This T cell receptor beta chain appears in the sequencing data of a study of blood T cell repertoires in COVID-19. Produced via immunoSEQ multiplex PCR; TCRdb's table is partial and in-frame only. The profile covers roughly 40,000 clones, with about 85% appearing a single time and 25% to 35% taken by the ten largest. The germline CDR1 and CDR2 sequences are LNHDA and SQIVND (reference sequence). The CDR3 runs to 15 residues. V lost 6 bases to trimming and J lost 5 bases; unmatched junction nucleotides: 9. The sequence was collected from a woman older than 75 with acute or convalescent COVID-19. The sequenced material came from peripheral blood. The V gene is TRBV19, the J gene TRBJ2-5; 10 bases fit TRBD2. The CDR3 DNA sequence: TGTGCCAGTAGCCAAACAGCGGGAGGGGGTGAGACCCAGTACTTC. Its protein product is CASSQTAGGGETQYF.